This T cell receptor beta chain was retrieved from a study of identical twins. TCRdb passed the 5' RACE reads through MiXCR, listing each CDR3 protein once. The sample consists of some 1,600,000 distinct CDR3 sequences, about 32% of them appearing once. Germline V gene lookup returns CDR1 SGHAT and CDR2 FQNNGV. The CDR3 runs 12 residues. Trimming took 3 bases from V and 4 from J, leaving 5 bases between them. Study-wide results and caveats: Diverse VJ usage suggested most zero-insertion clonotypes were not invariant T cells. In drawing conclusions, the study used cross-sectional statistical analysis and did not follow the same donors. The more abundant beta clonotypes in cord blood had fewer insertions, and memory repertoires did not show this.

This clonotype was seen ten or more times. The antigen is not known. The genes are TRBV11-2 and TRBJ2-3; D is ambiguous. The receptor's source is a newborn girl in good health. Sequenced sample: cord blood. The CDR3 sequence is CASSFLPDTQYF. The CDR3 coding sequence is TGTGCCAGCAGCTTTTTGCCAGATACGCAGTATTTT.